This T cell receptor (beta chain) came from a study of T cell clonotyping in hematopoietic cell transplantation (dated by TCRdb to about 2021). In the study overall: Pretransplant recipient samples were obtained after cytoreduction. A total of 135 blood samples were collected in the study from some 37 consecutive transplant recipients and their related donors. Patients were recruited between September 2015 and 2017 and followed until late 2020 or death. What the authors observed across the whole study: The sample size was limited and the cells went unsorted, which meant the CD4 and CD8 repertoire contributions could not be told apart. Broader TCR repertoire diversity after transplant was predicted by Inverse Simpson Index values from donors and from recipients before transplant. A decrease in recipient TCR diversity was observed after transplant, and a progressive increase in pathologically expanded clonotypes was seen from day 30 to day 180. Recipient repertoires showed only a small fraction of overlap with donor repertoires, and over 97% appeared de novo at the given depth.

What this sample's time point label stands for: recipient sample about 28 days before transplant, after cytoreduction. Blood from recipients was drawn roughly 28 days before transplant, then again at days 30, 100 and 180 after transplant. Nuclei Lysis Solution was used to extract genomic DNA from fresh or cryopreserved unfractionated peripheral blood mononuclear cells. A remark on this clone: The antigen it recognizes is unknown. The sample holds no much larger clone one base away, and base qualities are not on file.

The immunoSEQ assay, a bias-controlled multiplex PCR with V- and J-specific primers, was used to amplify TCR beta CDR3 regions from genomic DNA. A second PCR step added a proprietary barcode and Illumina adapter sequences to the CDR3 amplicons. An Illumina MiSeq instrument was used to sequence the CDR3 libraries. In the paper's pipeline: Export and quality control were done with immunoSEQ Analyzer 3.0, while downstream analyses used R Bioconductor and Immunarch. Only productive rearrangements within the normalized downsampled data set were used in the calculation of repertoire metrics. Pathologically expanded clonotypes were defined as those larger than 5 templates in the normalized cohort. The Inverse Simpson Index served as the measure of repertoire diversity. The non-normalized data set was used for CMV-specificity analyses so that all clonotypes could be captured. TCRdb provides this immuneACCESS table in a form limited to in-frame rearrangements. Some clones are lacking; in checked studies, under half of them reflect an unresolved V gene, and why the rest are absent is not known. That table furnishes V, J and clone size, whereas the DNA furnished D and trimming. Across this sample there are some 29,000 clones, with 70% to 80% seen only once. Of the sample, roughly 6.8% is held by the ten largest clones.

The germline V gene encodes CDR1 MNHEY and CDR2 SVGAGI. The V and J ends are trimmed by 4 bases and 7 bases, leaving 5 bases between them. The CDR3 sequence holds 11 residues, the cysteine and phenylalanine included. Only the CDR3 DNA is retained, 33 bases long and in frame from the first base. This sequence originates from a woman aged 25 to 39 with chronic myeloid leukemia. Some clones in this sample may be carry-over from other donors' samples. The material sequenced was peripheral blood mononuclear cells, taken before stem cell transplant. This receptor chain uses TRBV6-5 and TRBJ2-1; no D gene is confidently identified. The CDR3 reads CASSFLNEQFF. The DNA sequence is TGTGCCAGCAGTTTTTTGAATGAGCAGTTCTTC.